The rows below give T cell receptor beta chains drawn from one sample of a study of shared clonotypes between healthy human individuals. Assay: immunoSEQ multiplex PCR; the TCRdb copy retains only in-frame clones and omits some. The sample comprises roughly 810,000 clones, about 96% of which are singletons, and about 0.25% rests with the top ten. The sample taken for sequencing was naive CD8+ T cells sorted from blood. These receptor sequences come from a man aged 25 to 40 in good health. Both conserved end residues are trimmed from each CDR3.

v_call	j_call	cdr3_aa
TRBV4-3	TRBJ2-7	ASSQDPRQGYEQY
TRBV7-6	TRBJ1-4	ASSSRRGGGEKLF
TRBV5-1	TRBJ2-1	ASSSPGLAGVEQF
TRBV27	TRBJ2-1	ASSLGASREQF
TRBV29-1	TRBJ2-3	SVEGLAGGPLGTDTQY
TRBV19	TRBJ1-5	ASSPKGGRNQPQH
TRBV7-9	TRBJ2-1	ASSSLAGVFHNEQF
TRBV6-1	TRBJ2-7	ASRSSGAYEQY
TRBV11-2	TRBJ2-7	ASSSPRGISRDYEQY
TRBV7-9	TRBJ2-3	ASSFPTDTQY
TRBV7-2	TRBJ2-7	ASSFDRGLYEQY
TRBV6-6	TRBJ2-7	ASSYAYEQY
TRBV7-9	TRBJ2-2	ASSLFSENTGELF
TRBV29-1	TRBJ2-7	SVRTGLDYEQY
TRBV12-5	TRBJ2-3	ASGRTEFTDTQY
TRBV5-4	TRBJ2-5	ASSFRGGETQY
TRBV27	TRBJ1-1	ASSTSWNTEAF
TRBV5-8	TRBJ2-2	ASSLVGQGLATGELF
TRBV6-1	TRBJ1-2	ASSEVEGVGYGYT
TRBV27	TRBJ2-1	ASSLESYNEQF
TRBV5-1	TRBJ2-5	ASSPTGGYQETQY
TRBV29-1	TRBJ2-1	SARSAGNEQF
TRBV11-2	TRBJ1-1	ASSFSLPGQGTTNTEAF
TRBV7-9	TRBJ2-7	ASSSDRASSYEQY
TRBV28	TRBJ2-1	ASSFLAGVDEQF
TRBV10-2	TRBJ2-5	ASSALAGEIQETQY
TRBV6-6	TRBJ1-4	ASRTGEKLF
TRBV4-3	TRBJ2-5	ASSQVGLAGGETQY
TRBV29-1	TRBJ1-5	SAGVGNQPQH
TRBV9	TRBJ2-3	ASSASGRSTDTQY
TRBV28	TRBJ2-1	ASSPPRTWGYNEQF
TRBV6-5	TRBJ1-1	ASSLAQGNTEAF
TRBV5-4	TRBJ1-2	ASSPDPDIGYT
TRBV19	TRBJ2-1	ASSLTSGGYNEQF
TRBV6-5	TRBJ2-1	ASRQGDSYNEQF
TRBV27	TRBJ2-7	ASRPGTGYEQY
TRBV7-9	TRBJ1-2	ASSHGRGLPYGYT
TRBV21-1	TRBJ2-7	ASSKERASYEQY
TRBV29-1	TRBJ2-7	SVVLADYEQY